Listed below are T cell receptor beta chains from one sample, sequenced in a study of cytomegalovirus exposure and HLA in healthy donors. Assay used: immunoSEQ multiplex PCR; TCRdb lists only in-frame clones, some missing. This table holds 65,000 to 85,000 clones, roughly 70% found once. The source material was PBMCs. These TCRs come from a man aged 60 to 69 in good health and CMV-seropositive. Both conserved end residues are part of each CDR3. The D gene is left open where the match is weak. Part of the rows lack a size; the others show once, few, many or a class for expanded clones.

abundance,v_gene,d_gene,j_gene,CDR3aa,CDR3nt
few,TRBV5-6,NA,TRBJ2-3,CASSYSTDTQYF,TGTGCCAGCAGCTACTCCACAGATACGCAGTATTTT
NA,TRBV25-1,TRBD1,TRBJ2-3,CASSGLGPGQGLSDTQYF,TGTGCCAGCAGTGGACTAGGGCCTGGACAGGGACTTTCGGATACGCAGTATTTT
few,TRBV18,NA,TRBJ1-1,CAGLGAAGANTEAFF,TGTGCCGGCCTTGGGGCGGCGGGGGCGAACACTGAAGCTTTCTTT
NA,TRBV4-1,TRBD2,TRBJ2-1,CASSLSGGAGGQFF,TGCGCCAGCAGCCTTAGCGGGGGGGCTGGAGGTCAGTTCTTC
NA,TRBV7-8,NA,TRBJ2-1,CASSLQGVEQFF,TGTGCCAGCAGCCTACAAGGGGTTGAGCAGTTCTTC
NA,TRBV5-1,NA,TRBJ1-4,CASSLYRGGGEKLFF,TGCGCCAGCAGCTTGTATCGGGGAGGAGGTGAAAAACTGTTTTTT
NA,TRBV4-1,NA,TRBJ2-1,CASSHGSREQFF,TGCGCCAGCAGCCACGGATCGAGGGAGCAGTTCTTC
NA,TRBV27,NA,TRBJ2-1,CASSSLVEGREQFF,TGTGCCAGCAGTTCCCTGGTGGAGGGGCGGGAGCAGTTCTTC
NA,TRBV14,NA,TRBJ2-3,CASSSGYTQYF,TGTGCCAGCAGTAGCGGCTATACGCAGTATTTT
NA,TRBV27,TRBD2,TRBJ2-1,CASNIGTSGSNEQFF,TGTGCCAGCAATATCGGGACTAGCGGGAGCAATGAGCAGTTCTTC
few,TRBV5-1,TRBD2,TRBJ2-3,CASSLGGGFTDTQYF,TGCGCCAGCAGCTTGGGGGGGGGATTCACAGATACGCAGTATTTT
NA,TRBV28,NA,TRBJ2-2,CASSPLDRNTGELFF,TGTGCCAGCAGTCCCCTCGACAGGAACACCGGGGAGCTGTTTTTT
NA,TRBV7-6,TRBD1,TRBJ1-1,CASRQETGGETEAFF,TGTGCCAGCAGACAAGAAACAGGGGGAGAAACTGAAGCTTTCTTT
NA,TRBV4-3,NA,TRBJ2-6,CASSQASTSGANVLTF,TGCGCCAGCAGCCAGGCTTCCACAAGTGGGGCCAACGTCCTGACTTTC
few,TRBV6-1,TRBD2,TRBJ2-7,CASSEAGTRLLSYEQYF,TGTGCCAGCAGTGAAGCCGGGACTAGGCTTTTATCCTACGAGCAGTACTTC
NA,TRBV11-3,TRBD2,TRBJ2-7,CASSLEAGGPYEQYF,TGTGCCAGCAGCTTAGAGGCGGGAGGGCCATACGAGCAGTACTTC
NA,TRBV7-2,NA,TRBJ1-1,CASSLARAGTEAFF,TGTGCCAGCAGCTTAGCGCGAGCGGGGACTGAAGCTTTCTTT
NA,TRBV5-1,TRBD2,TRBJ2-7,CASSPKGEREGLPSEQYF,TGCGCCAGCAGCCCGAAGGGTGAGCGGGAGGGCCTCCCCTCCGAGCAGTACTTC
few,TRBV5-1,TRBD1,TRBJ2-2,CASSLRTGFDTGELFF,TGCGCCAGCAGCTTGCGGACAGGGTTTGACACCGGGGAGCTGTTTTTT
NA,TRBV2,NA,TRBJ1-1,CASSLQGGNTEAFF,TGTGCCAGCAGTTTACAGGGTGGCAACACTGAAGCTTTCTTT
NA,TRBV9,NA,TRBJ2-7,CASSVSGLSQEQYF,TGTGCCAGCAGCGTTAGCGGTCTCTCTCAGGAGCAGTACTTC
NA,TRBV10-3,NA,TRBJ2-1,CAISTLLEGEQFF,TGTGCCATCAGCACTCTACTGGAGGGTGAGCAGTTCTTC
once,TRBV7-9,TRBD1,TRBJ1-2,CASTISGGQGNYGYTF,TGTGCCAGCACCATATCCGGGGGACAGGGTAACTATGGCTACACCTTC
NA,TRBV11-3,NA,TRBJ2-2,CASSSSGELFF,TGTGCCAGCAGCTCATCCGGGGAGCTGTTTTTT
NA,TRBV29-1,NA,TRBJ2-1,CSVPGLGRNEQFF,TGCAGCGTCCCGGGACTCGGGCGCAATGAGCAGTTCTTC
NA,TRBV6-1,NA,TRBJ2-5,CASSEALMGGETQYF,TGTGCCAGCAGTGAAGCGCTTATGGGGGGAGAGACCCAGTACTTC
few,TRBV5-1,NA,TRBJ1-2,CASSRLGENYGYTF,TGCGCCAGCAGCCGATTAGGGGAAAACTATGGCTACACCTTC
NA,TRBV7-2,NA,TRBJ2-5,CASSLGGGGGQETQYF,TGTGCCAGCAGCTTGGGAGGGGGGGGCGGCCAAGAGACCCAGTACTTC
NA,TRBV19,TRBD1,TRBJ2-1,CASSIGTGDEQFF,TGTGCCAGTAGTATCGGGACAGGGGATGAGCAGTTCTTC
NA,TRBV11-1,TRBD1,TRBJ2-7,CASTMTGYEQYF,TGTGCCAGCACTATGACAGGGTACGAGCAGTACTTC
NA,TRBV2,NA,TRBJ1-2,CASTDNYGYTF,TGTGCCAGCACAGATAACTATGGCTACACCTTC
NA,TRBV30,TRBD2,TRBJ2-5,CAWSSGGETQYF,TGTGCCTGGAGCTCCGGGGGGGAGACCCAGTACTTC
NA,TRBV28,TRBD2,TRBJ2-1,CASSKAGTSGLGEQFF,TGTGCCAGCAGTAAAGCGGGGACTAGCGGGTTAGGTGAGCAGTTCTTC
NA,TRBV28,TRBD1,TRBJ2-7,CASSRLDRASSYEQYF,TGTGCCAGCAGTCGCCTTGACAGGGCGAGCTCCTACGAGCAGTACTTC
NA,TRBV5-6,NA,TRBJ2-2,CASTPGYQGTGELFF,TGTGCCAGCACCCCGGGTTACCAGGGGACCGGGGAGCTGTTTTTT
few,TRBV7-6,TRBD2,TRBJ2-5,CASSLGLAGQETQYF,TGTGCCAGCAGCTTAGGACTAGCGGGACAAGAGACCCAGTACTTC
NA,TRBV19,TRBD1,TRBJ1-2,CASSRNDRAYGYTF,TGTGCCAGTAGTAGAAATGACAGGGCCTATGGCTACACCTTC
few,TRBV7-8,NA,TRBJ1-4,CASSAHRSGSEKLFF,TGTGCCAGCAGCGCCCACAGGAGTGGAAGCGAAAAACTGTTTTTT
NA,TRBV28,NA,TRBJ2-1,CASWRGPSSYNEQFF,TGTGCCAGCTGGCGGGGGCCGAGCTCCTACAATGAGCAGTTCTTC
NA,TRBV30,TRBD1,TRBJ2-5,CAWRGTGPPSWGETQYF,TGTGCCTGGAGGGGGACAGGGCCCCCTTCCTGGGGAGAGACCCAGTACTTC
NA,TRBV4-1,NA,TRBJ1-3,CASSQERRAGNTIYF,TGCGCCAGCAGCCAAGAAAGGAGGGCTGGAAACACCATATATTTT
once,TRBV5-6,NA,TRBJ1-6,CASSLGGNSPLHF,TGTGCCAGCAGCTTGGGAGGCAATTCACCCCTCCACTTT
NA,TRBV30,TRBD1,TRBJ1-2,CAWSTGGVYGYTF,TGTGCCTGGTCTACAGGGGGCGTCTATGGCTACACCTTC
NA,TRBV11-2,NA,TRBJ2-7,CASSSTGGAEQYF,TGTGCCAGCAGCTCGACGGGGGGCGCCGAGCAGTACTTC